A single sample gave rise to the 15 T cell receptor beta chains below, sequenced in a study of OX40 agonist ivuxolimab in advanced cancers. This table comes from immunoSEQ multiplex PCR, and its TCRdb copy is limited to in-frame clones, with some not included. Altogether tens of thousands of clones are present, 70% to 90% being singletons, with the ten largest covering over 0.25%. Source: CD4+ or CD8+ T cells sorted from blood, taken in a trial of the OX40 agonist ivuxolimab. The source of these receptors is an adult with an advanced solid tumor such as melanoma, head and neck, liver or kidney cancer.

The J gene is TRBJ2-3, the V gene TRBV4-3; TRBD2 agrees at 15 bases. CDR1 LGHNA and CDR2 YSLEER come from the germline V gene. The J segment lost 0 bases and the V segment lost 0 bases, leaving 10 bases of the junction unmatched. The CDR3 extends over 21 amino acids. This chain's CDR3 is CASSQDLGLAGGTSSTDTQYF. The CDR3 coding sequence is TGCGCCAGCAGCCAAGATCTGGGACTAGCGGGAGGCACTTCTAGCACAGATACGCAGTATTTT.

The genes are TRBV18 and TRBJ2-7, with 14 bases that match TRBD2. The CDR3 has 19 residues. With V trimmed by 6 bases and J by 1 base, 14 bases remained unmatched. CDR1 and CDR2 from the germline V gene are KGHSH and LQKENI. The CDR3 loop is CASSRTGLAGGHVSYEQYF. Written as DNA, the CDR3 is TGTGCCAGCTCTCGAACCGGACTAGCGGGAGGACACGTTTCCTACGAGCAGTACTTC.

The chain combines TRBV19 with TRBJ2-5, with D possibly being TRBD1 (6 bases). The CDR3 has 15 amino acids. CDR1 is LNHDA, CDR2 SQIVND, per germline (reference sequence). Trimming shortened V by 6 bases and J by 2 bases, and 16 bases separated the two germline ends. CDR3 DNA: TGTGCCAGTAGCCCCGGGACAATCCTACAAGAGACCCAGTACTTC. It yields the protein CASSPGTILQETQYF.

This rearrangement joins TRBV6-5 to TRBJ1-2; TRBD1 might be the D (6 bases). Between the trimmed V and J ends, which lost 6 bases and 3 bases, there was a span of 17 bases. CDR3 length: 15 residues. Per the germline V gene, CDR1 is MNHEY and CDR2 is SVGAGI. The chain's CDR3 is CASSPNREMYYGYTF. CDR3 in DNA: TGTGCCAGCAGCCCCAACAGGGAAATGTACTATGGCTACACCTTC.

This chain connects TRBV2 to TRBJ1-2; D possibly corresponds to TRBD1 (5 bases). CDR3 length: 12 amino acids. In germline, CDR1 is SNHLY, CDR2 FYNNEI. V lost 7 bases and J lost 4, with 10 bases in between. The CDR3 loop reads CASMGVLYGYTF. DNA of the CDR3: TGTGCCAGCATGGGGGTCCTCTATGGCTACACCTTC.

This clone has a single count. The same CDR3 also results from other DNA sequences found in this sample. This chain uses TRBV28 with TRBJ2-3; D is possibly TRBD2 (6 bases). Looked up from germline, CDR1 is MDHEN and CDR2 is SYDVKM. The CDR3 totals 10 residues. V was pared by 8 bases and J by 6 bases, with 6 bases between. CDR3 sequence reads: CASGRDTQYF. The DNA for the CDR3 is TGTGCCAGCGGGAGGGATACGCAGTATTTT.

Here the CDR3 reads CASSPGTRFYNEQFF. DNA of the CDR3: TGTGCCAGCAGCCCCGGGACTAGGTTCTACAATGAGCAGTTCTTC. The chain has TRBV9 and TRBJ2-1, with TRBD2 identical over 8 bases. CDR1 is SGDLS, CDR2 YYNGEE, per germline. The CDR3 spans 15 residues. The V gene end was trimmed by 4 bases and the J gene end by 3 bases; junction bases not matched to a gene: 6.

The gene calls are TRBV28 and TRBJ2-7, with 7 bases aligning to TRBD1. Germline V gives CDR1 MDHEN, CDR2 SYDVKM. The CDR3 sequence is 18 residues long. V gave up 2 bases and J gave up 4 bases; unmatched junction bases: 17. The CDR3 sequence is CASSLGAGGLFLGYEQYF. The CDR3 DNA reads TGTGCCAGCAGTTTAGGGGCAGGGGGTCTTTTCTTGGGATACGAGCAGTACTTC.

The chain uses TRBV6-1 and TRBJ2-1; TRBD1 aligns across 9 bases. Germline CDR1 reads MNHNS; CDR2 reads SASEGT. This CDR3 contains 14 residues. J gave up 7 bases and V 6 bases, and 7 bases lay outside the gene matches. Here the CDR3 reads CASSPDRGMNEQFF. The DNA for the CDR3 is TGTGCCAGCAGCCCGGACAGGGGTATGAATGAGCAGTTCTTC.

This chain links TRBV6-5 with TRBJ2-2; a possible D gene is TRBD1 (6 bases). Trimming cost V 9 bases and J 1 base, with 12 bases left between them. There are 14 residues in the CDR3. Germline V gives CDR1 MNHEY, CDR2 SVGAGI. The CDR3 nucleotides are TGTGCCAGTGAAAGACAGGTGAACACCGGGGAGCTGTTTTTT. Encoded protein: CASERQVNTGELFF.

V is TRBV27 and J is TRBJ1-1; D is ambiguous. CDR3 length: 16 amino acids. The germline V and J ends were trimmed by 3 bases and 0 bases, with 14 bases remaining between them. Germline CDR1 MNHEY, CDR2 SMNVEV (reference sequence). CDR3 bases: TGTGCCAGCAGTTTCAGCCTTGGAGGTCTGAACACTGAAGCTTTCTTT. Translating it yields CASSFSLGGLNTEAFF.

The V call is TRBV18, the J call TRBJ1-2, with TRBD1 matching 11 bases. The CDR3 spans 14 residues. Germline loops: CDR1 KGHSH, CDR2 LQKENI. J lost 3 bases, V lost 4 bases, and 1 base had no gene match. The CDR3 loop reads CASSLGQGDYGYTF. The CDR3 DNA reads TGTGCCAGCTCACTGGGACAGGGGGACTATGGCTACACCTTC. The full variable domain, completed using reference TRBV18 and TRBJ1-2, is NAGVMQNPRHLVRRRGQEARLRCSPMKGHSHVYWYRQLPEEGLKFMVYLQKENIIDESGMPKERFSAEFPKEGPSILRIQQVVRGDSAAYFCASSLGQGDYGYTFGSGTRLTVV.

The J gene is TRBJ2-7, the V gene TRBV27; 8 bases agree with TRBD2. The CDR3 length is 15 residues. Germline CDR1 MNHEY, CDR2 SMNVEV (reference sequence). Trimming removed 5 bases from V and 5 bases from J; junction bases left unmatched: 11. CDR3 DNA sequence: TGTGCCAGCAGTCGTGTAGGGACTAGAGCCAACGAGCAGTACTTC. Translated: CASSRVGTRANEQYF.

The gene calls are TRBV5-1 and TRBJ2-7, with D perhaps TRBD1 (5 bases). CDR3 length: 15 residues. Germline CDR1 and CDR2: SGHRS and YFSETQ. V shed 4 bases and J shed 3 bases, with 17 bases lying between them. Written as DNA, the CDR3 is TGCGCCAGCAGCCAGACGGCAGGGCTTCTCTACGAGCAGTACTTC. It is translated as CASSQTAGLLYEQYF.

The CDR3 DNA reads as TGCGCCAGCAGCTTGTCAGGACAGGGCACCGGGGAGCTGTTTTTT. Protein product: CASSLSGQGTGELFF. The chain links TRBV5-1 to TRBJ2-2, with 8 bases matching TRBD1. J gave up 4 bases and V 1 base, and 3 bases lay outside the gene matches. This CDR3 spans 15 amino acids. The V gene's germline CDR1 is SGHRS and CDR2 YFSETQ.